A single sample is the source of the 2 T cell receptor beta chains below, sequenced in a study of OX40 agonist ivuxolimab in advanced cancers. Here immunoSEQ multiplex PCR was the method, and the copy in TCRdb shows in-frame clones only, minus some. The table has about 20,000 clones, roughly nine tenths seen once. Sequencing used CD4+ or CD8+ T cells sorted from blood, obtained in a trial of the OX40 agonist ivuxolimab. These receptors were taken from an adult with an advanced solid tumor such as melanoma, head and neck, liver or kidney cancer.

The chain has TRBV5-6 and TRBJ2-5, with TRBD2 as a possible D gene (6 bases). Looked up from germline, CDR1 is SGHDT and CDR2 is YYEEEE. The CDR3 is 14 residues long. V gave up 0 bases and J gave up 3 bases, with 9 bases separating them. CDR3 nucleotides: TGTGCCAGCAGCTTGGTATCGGGAGAAGAGACCCAGTACTTC. Its protein is CASSLVSGEETQYF. Drawing the rest from reference TRBV5-6 and TRBJ2-5, the complete variable domain is DAGVTQSPTHLIKTRGQQVTLRCSPKSGHDTVSWYQQALGQGPQFIFQYYEEEERQRGNFPDRFSGHQFPNYSSELNVNALLLGDSALYLCASSLVSGEETQYFGPGTRLLVL.

A few counts support this clone. The chain is built from TRBV5-1 and TRBJ1-1, with D uncertain. The germline V gene encodes CDR1 SGHRS and CDR2 YFSETQ. The CDR3 covers 14 residues. Trimming cost V 2 bases and J 3 bases, with 11 bases left between them. The CDR3 is CASSFESMDTEAFF. The DNA of the CDR3 is TGCGCCAGCAGCTTCGAGAGTATGGACACTGAAGCTTTCTTT. The entire variable domain, with the rest obtained from reference TRBV5-1 and TRBJ1-1, is as follows: KAGVTQTPRYLIKTRGQQVTLSCSPISGHRSVSWYQQTPGQGLQFLFEYFSETQRNKGNFPGRFSGRQFSNSRSEMNVSTLELGDSALYLCASSFESMDTEAFFGQGTRLTVV.